These T cell receptor beta chains were read from a single sample in a study of T cell repertoires in cytomegalovirus infection. TCRdb recomputed calls from the reads with MiXCR, one row per CDR3 protein. This table holds 150,000 to 160,000 distinct CDR3 sequences, 20% to 25% found once. The sequenced sample was PBMCs. These receptors all stem from a human donor in good health (CMV status not recorded). Some clones in this sample may be carry-over from other donors' samples. CDR3s include the opening cysteine and the closing phenylalanine or tryptophan. A D gene is named only where the DNA matches it firmly.

j_gene | v_gene | d_gene | CDR3aa
TRBJ1-1 | TRBV6-9 | . | CASSYAQGGWTEAFF
TRBJ1-3 | TRBV12-3/TRBV12-4 | . | CASSLYAGRGSGNTIYF
TRBJ2-7 | TRBV5-1 | TRBD2 | CASSLGTSGHEQYF
TRBJ2-7 | TRBV20-1 | . | CSATPQGSGQYF
TRBJ2-1 | TRBV6-2/TRBV6-3 | . | CASSRDVVHEQFF
TRBJ1-3 | TRBV11-2 | . | CASSPISGSGNTIYF
TRBJ1-2 | TRBV27 | TRBD1 | CASSPSGTVYGYTF
TRBJ1-5 | TRBV5-1 | TRBD1 | CASSLRQGSNQPQHF
TRBJ2-1 | TRBV5-3 | . | CARSLDVVAGQFF
TRBJ1-2 | TRBV5-1 | TRBD1 | CASSRTTGGRQTFNYGYTF
TRBJ2-1 | TRBV19 | TRBD2 | CAVGLAGISSYNEQFF
TRBJ2-7 | TRBV6-6 | . | CASSYRSPGAYEQYF
TRBJ2-3 | TRBV5-6 | TRBD2 | CASSVAGVYTTDTQYF
TRBJ2-3 | TRBV11-1 | . | CASSLMEGMFSDTQYF
TRBJ2-3 | TRBV7-2 | . | CASSGGIGGTDTQYF
TRBJ2-2 | TRBV28 | . | CASTPTGTRTGELFF
TRBJ2-4 | TRBV12-3/TRBV12-4 | . | CASSLSLYQNIQYF
TRBJ2-1 | TRBV6-2/TRBV6-3 | TRBD1 | CASSYSRRTGVGNEQFF
TRBJ2-3 | TRBV28 | . | CASSFVRVGTDTQYF
TRBJ2-2 | TRBV28 | . | CASSIQDTGELFF
TRBJ2-6 | TRBV7-8 | . | CASSLGGARANVLTF
TRBJ2-3 | TRBV7-2 | . | CASSPEDFPGTQYF
TRBJ2-2 | TRBV2 | TRBD1 | CASSEDRGNTGELFF
TRBJ1-5 | TRBV28 | . | CASSFPGQRGPQHF
TRBJ2-1 | TRBV28 | TRBD1 | CASIPTGGSYNEQFF
TRBJ2-5 | TRBV5-6 | TRBD1 | CASSLRDRQETQYF
TRBJ1-2 | TRBV6-1 | . | CASSSNDRWSLYGYTF
TRBJ2-5 | TRBV20-1 | . | CSARIPLADRQTQYF
TRBJ2-7 | TRBV7-2 | . | CASSPTEALSYEQYF
TRBJ1-1 | TRBV6-6 | TRBD1 | CASSQGTGAPEAFF
TRBJ2-5 | TRBV7-9 | TRBD2 | CASSLTSGIETQYF
TRBJ2-2 | TRBV5-1 | TRBD2 | CASSLSPLAGGPIGELFF
TRBJ1-6 | TRBV28 | TRBD1 | CASSLAAGTGLSPLHF
TRBJ2-3 | TRBV20-1 | TRBD1 | CSAFTGADTQYF
TRBJ2-1 | TRBV7-2 | . | CASSLDRGMYEQFF
TRBJ1-5 | TRBV28 | . | CASSLLQGPNQPQHF
TRBJ1-5 | TRBV15 | . | CATSRDRVGQPQHF
TRBJ2-6 | TRBV28 | . | CASSLLGAGANVLTF
TRBJ1-6 | TRBV3-1 | TRBD1 | CASSRKGQGNSPLHF
TRBJ2-3 | TRBV4-2 | TRBD2 | CASSQAPSGSENTQYF
TRBJ2-1 | TRBV6-5 | . | CASSSDPGTVVSSYNEQFF
TRBJ1-5 | TRBV7-8 | TRBD1 | CASSSGQGNQPQHF
TRBJ2-7 | TRBV2 | . | CASSEERPRRSEQYF
TRBJ2-1 | TRBV28 | TRBD1 | CASSPGTGSYNEQFF
TRBJ2-2 | TRBV7-9 | TRBD2 | CASSFGGGNTGELFF
TRBJ2-2 | TRBV6-1 | TRBD2 | CASGLLAGGTGELFF
TRBJ2-5 | TRBV7-8 | TRBD1 | CASSLVVWVDVGGNQETQYF
TRBJ2-5 | TRBV7-6 | TRBD2 | CASSSGLAEETQYF
TRBJ1-1 | TRBV28 | . | CASILDLRNTEAFF
TRBJ1-3 | TRBV7-3 | TRBD1 | CASSKDRGDTIYF
TRBJ1-6 | TRBV4-2 | . | CASSQDIGIRTSPLHF
TRBJ1-1 | TRBV20-1 | . | CSARQANTEAFF
TRBJ2-1 | TRBV7-2 | . | CASSLVGTYNEQFF
TRBJ2-7 | TRBV20-1 | TRBD2 | CSAKELAGNYEQYF
TRBJ1-1 | TRBV5-5 | . | CASSLNRFAEAFF
TRBJ2-1 | TRBV7-6 | TRBD2 | CASSLAQRELNNEQFF
TRBJ2-2 | TRBV19 | . | CASSIPGGLELFF
TRBJ2-5 | TRBV29-1 | TRBD2 | CSVGFLAGGPYETQYF